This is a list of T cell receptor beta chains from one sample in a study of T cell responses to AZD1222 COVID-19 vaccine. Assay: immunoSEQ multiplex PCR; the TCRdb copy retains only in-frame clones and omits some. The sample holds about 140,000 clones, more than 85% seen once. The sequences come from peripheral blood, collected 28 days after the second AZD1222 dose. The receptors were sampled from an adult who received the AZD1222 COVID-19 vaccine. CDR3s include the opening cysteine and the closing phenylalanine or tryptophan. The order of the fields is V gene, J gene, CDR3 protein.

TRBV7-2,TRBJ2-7,CASSAVIRGQIYEQYF
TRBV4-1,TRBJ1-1,CASTQGGLNTEAFF
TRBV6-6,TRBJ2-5,CASSYGVETQYF
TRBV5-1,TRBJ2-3,CASSLGQDTDTQYF
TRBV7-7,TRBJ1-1,CASSLVTNTEAFF
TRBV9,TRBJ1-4,CASSAGQLNEKLFF
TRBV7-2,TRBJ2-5,CASSLRRSGLEGTQYF
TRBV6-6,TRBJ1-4,CASSYRVGANEKLFF
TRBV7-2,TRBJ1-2,CASSVQGYGYTF
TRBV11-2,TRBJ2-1,CASRVFNEQFF
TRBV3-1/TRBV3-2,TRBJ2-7,CASSDRHEQYF
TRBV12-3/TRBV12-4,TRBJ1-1,CASSGGWAEAFF
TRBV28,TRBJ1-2,CASRPRTGLYGYTF
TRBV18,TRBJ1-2,CASSPRQGDGYTF
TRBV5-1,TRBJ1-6,CASSLTWNSPLHF
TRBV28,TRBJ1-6,CASSLIPGTHSPLHF
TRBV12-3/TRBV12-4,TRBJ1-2,CASSPFPRGYTF
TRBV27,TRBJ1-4,CASSFYSGVQGGEKLFF
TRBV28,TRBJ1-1,CATERLLNTEAFF
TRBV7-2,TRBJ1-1,CASRGGTEAFF
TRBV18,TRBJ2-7,CASSPTVLGGAYEQYF
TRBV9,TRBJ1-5,CASSARDGQPQHF
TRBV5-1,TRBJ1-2,CASSLYRWGLSF
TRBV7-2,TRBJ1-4,CASSLVIRGEEKLFF
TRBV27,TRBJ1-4,CASSPQWAGEKLFF
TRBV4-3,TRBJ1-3,CASSQSGTGGNTIYF
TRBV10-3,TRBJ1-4,CAISESGQFATNEKLFF
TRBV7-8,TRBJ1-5,CASSVWAAEGLNQPQHF
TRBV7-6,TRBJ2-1,CASSLDRGLGGNEQFF
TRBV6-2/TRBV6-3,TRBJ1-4,CASSDLQGAELFF
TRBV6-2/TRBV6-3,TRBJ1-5,CASSNRDRDQPQHF